Following are 3 T cell receptor beta chains from one sample sequenced in a study of T-cell memory formation after mild COVID-19. In TCRdb, the 5' RACE reads were re-called with MiXCR into one record per CDR3 protein. Counted here are fewer than 200,000 distinct CDR3 sequences, 20% to 25% occurring once; the ten biggest clones make up 23%. Sequenced material: PBMCs or a T cell subset sorted from them (not recorded which). The receptors stem from an adult woman who had mild COVID-19 (a few samples of this study predate the infection). Cell type and time point are not known.

This clonotype is a singleton in its sample. The V and J genes are TRBV6-5 and TRBJ2-1, with 11 nucleotides matching TRBD2. Unmatched junction bases numbered 10, after V lost 7 bases and J lost 5 bases. Germline V gene sequence: CDR1 MNHEY, CDR2 SVGAGI. This CDR3 is built from 16 residues. The CDR3 sequence is CASTQILAGGHNEQFF. The CDR3 DNA follows: TGTGCCAGCACCCAAATTCTAGCGGGAGGTCACAATGAGCAGTTCTTC.

The V and J genes are TRBV7-9 and TRBJ2-3; 11 bases line up with TRBD2. Germline CDR1 SEHNR, CDR2 FQNEAQ (reference sequence). The CDR3 spans 16 residues. Trimming removed 5 bases from V and 7 bases from J; junction bases left unmatched: 11. The CDR3 here is CASSPKGSGGANTQYF. DNA for the CDR3: TGTGCCAGCAGCCCCAAGGGTAGCGGGGGGGCGAATACGCAGTATTTT.

This chain connects TRBV4-3 to TRBJ1-5; possibly TRBD1 for D (5 bases). Germline-derived CDR1 and CDR2 are LGHNA and YSLEER. Trimming left V 0 bases short and J 1 base short, with 7 bases between. The CDR3 sequence is 15 residues long. CDR3 amino acids: CASSQEQESNQPQHF. The CDR3 nucleotides are TGCGCCAGCAGCCAAGAACAGGAGAGCAATCAGCCCCAGCATTTT.